This T cell receptor beta chain was recorded in a study of human T cells and chemical hapten exposure. The overall study: Patients, predominantly female, presented with alopecia areata, totalis or universalis.

This clonotype was counted only a few times. Time point of the sample: pre-sensitization, week 0. Treatment: therapeutic diphenylcyclopropenone sensitization with weekly scalp DPC. TCRdb called the RACE reads again in MiXCR, with one record for every CDR3 protein. The data hold around 350,000 distinct CDR3 sequences, with 5.5% observed a single time. The sequence came from a woman aged 18-29 years with alopecia areata. Some clones in this sample may be carry-over from other donors' samples. Sequences were derived from whole blood, sampled in connection with sensitization to the hapten diphenylcyclopropenone (DPC).

The CDR3 region has the DNA TGTGCCAGCAGCCCTCCTGACAGGGGATCGCTGAAAAAACTGTTTTTT. It translates to CASSPPDRGSLKKLFF. The gene calls are TRBV28 and TRBJ1-4, with TRBD1 matching 8 bases. CDR3 size: 16 residues. V shed 6 bases and J 9 bases; nucleotides not matched to a gene: 15. In germline, CDR1 is MDHEN, CDR2 SYDVKM.